The next 14 T cell receptor beta chains were all read from a single sample in a study of shared clonotypes between healthy human individuals. Clones were sequenced by immunoSEQ multiplex PCR, and TCRdb holds only the in-frame ones, with some missing. The sample records fewer than 850,000 clones, roughly 70% being singletons. Sequenced input: memory CD4+ T cells sorted from blood. Noted subset: CD45RA-negative fraction. Every receptor here comes from a woman in her twenties or thirties in good health.

The CDR3 nucleotides are TGCGCCAGCAGTCTCGGACTAGCGGGAGAGGTCACAGATACGCAGTATTTT. Protein product: CASSLGLAGEVTDTQYF. V usage is TRBV23-1 and J usage is TRBJ2-3; 13 bases fit TRBD2. TRBV23-1 is marked as an open reading frame, function uncertain. CDR3 length equals 17 residues. The V gene end was trimmed by 4 bases and the J gene end by 2 bases; junction bases not matched to a gene: 6.

The rearrangement uses TRBV4-2 and TRBJ2-5; D unresolved. Germline V gene lookup returns CDR1 LGHNA and CDR2 YNFKEQ. V was cut by 0 bases and J by 5 bases, with 10 bases left in between. The CDR3 has 14 residues. The chain's CDR3 is CASSQDLRWETQYF. Written as DNA, the CDR3 is TGTGCCAGCAGCCAAGATCTTCGGTGGGAGACCCAGTACTTC.

In DNA form, the CDR3 reads TGTGCCAGCAGCCCTAGGACGGGAAATCGAAATCAGCCCCAGCATTTT. This translates into CASSPRTGNRNQPQHF. The chain is built from TRBV27 and TRBJ1-5; D is undetermined. CDR1 and CDR2 from the germline V gene are MNHEY and SMNVEV (reference sequence). The CDR3 length is 16 residues. The V end lost 6 bases, the J end lost 4 bases, and 19 bases lay between the germline ends.

This chain links TRBV7-9 with TRBJ2-2, with 10 bases matching TRBD2. The length of the CDR3 is 18 residues. CDR1 and CDR2 (germline): SEHNR, FQNEAQ (reference sequence). Trimming took 5 bases from V and 4 from J; bases not matched to a gene: 13. Here the CDR3 reads CASSQLAGTTMGTGELFF. The CDR3, as DNA: TGTGCCAGCAGCCAACTAGCGGGGACGACGATGGGCACCGGGGAGCTGTTTTTT.

The table lists this clone with a few counts. This sequence joins TRBV6-4 and TRBJ2-7, with 7 bases lining up with TRBD2. Germline V lookup: CDR1 MRHNA, CDR2 SNTAGT. The CDR3 runs 15 residues. V was clipped by 4 bases and J by 1 base; unmatched bases: 7. CDR3 region: CASSGEASGSYEQYF. The CDR3 nucleotides are TGTGCCAGCAGTGGAGAGGCTAGCGGATCCTACGAGCAGTACTTC.

V gene TRBV18 combines with J gene TRBJ1-4; TRBD1 is a possible D gene (6 bases). From germline, CDR1 is KGHSH and CDR2 LQKENI. The CDR3 is made up of 14 amino acids. Trimming shortened V by 4 bases and J by 3 bases, and 9 bases separated the two germline ends. The CDR3 DNA is TGTGCCAGCTCACTTAGACAGGCTAATGAAAAACTGTTTTTT. Protein sequence: CASSLRQANEKLFF.

This clone was seen at least ten times. This specimen includes other DNA sequences encoding the same CDR3. As DNA, the CDR3 is TGTGCCAGCAGCCCGGACAGGGGCTACGAGCAGTACTTC. Translation gives CASSPDRGYEQYF. The rearrangement joins TRBV28 to TRBJ2-7; 9 nucleotides align to TRBD1. Germline CDR1 MDHEN, CDR2 SYDVKM. V dropped 6 bases and J dropped 3; count of bases not matched to a gene: 3. There are 13 residues in the CDR3.

The chain has TRBV19 and TRBJ2-7, with D perhaps assigned TRBD1 or TRBD2 (5 bases each). Per germline, CDR1 LNHDA and CDR2 SQIVND (reference sequence). V was clipped by 8 bases and J by 2 bases, with 19 bases between them. The CDR3 totals 15 residues. DNA of the CDR3: TGTGCCAGTGGGCCGGGACGTACTATAACCTACGAGCAGTACTTC. Amino acids: CASGPGRTITYEQYF.

The chain has TRBV7-9 and TRBJ2-5; a weak D match, TRBD1 (6 bases). CDR3 length: 14 residues. CDR1 and CDR2 (germline): SEHNR, FQNEAQ (reference sequence). Trimming removed 1 base at V and 5 bases at J, with 11 bases between. The CDR3 DNA reads as TGTGCCAGCAGCTTAGTGGGGGCTCGGGAGACCCAGTACTTC. Residues: CASSLVGARETQYF. The whole variable domain, remainder taken from reference TRBV7-9 and TRBJ2-5, is DTGVSQNPRHKITKRGQNVTFRCDPISEHNRLYWYRQTLGQGPEFLTYFQNEAQLEKSRLLSDRFSAERPKGSFSTLEIQRTEQGDSAMYLCASSLVGARETQYFGPGTRLLVL.

This sequence joins TRBV28 and TRBJ1-6, with 11 bases lining up with TRBD1. The CDR3 totals 15 residues. Germline CDR1 reads MDHEN; CDR2 reads SYDVKM. J gave up 8 bases and V 8 bases, and 8 bases lay outside the gene matches. The CDR3 DNA is TGTGCCAGCGCCTCCGGGACAGGGGGTTATTCACCCCTCCACTTT. Its protein is CASASGTGGYSPLHF. The whole variable domain, filled in from reference TRBV28 and TRBJ1-6, reads DVKVTQSSRYLVKRTGEKVFLECVQDMDHENMFWYRQDPGLGLRLIYFSYDVKMKEKGDIPEGYSVSREKKERFSLILESASTNQTSMYLCASASGTGGYSPLHFGNGTRLTVT.

The rearrangement uses TRBV9 and TRBJ1-2, with TRBD1 matching 7 bases. CDR1 and CDR2 (germline): SGDLS, YYNGEE. The CDR3 loop spans 15 amino acids. The J segment lost 2 bases and the V segment lost 8 bases, leaving 12 bases of the junction unmatched. The CDR3 DNA follows: TGTGCCAGGAGGCCGGGGCGGGACAGAAACTATGGCTACACCTTC. This codes for CARRPGRDRNYGYTF. The whole variable domain, remainder taken from reference TRBV9 and TRBJ1-2, is DSGVTQTPKHLITATGQRVTLRCSPRSGDLSVYWYQQSLDQGLQFLIQYYNGEERAKGNILERFSAQQFPDLHSELNLSSLELGDSALYFCARRPGRDRNYGYTFGSGTRLTVV.

The chain employs TRBV19 and TRBJ2-6; 9 bases match TRBD1. V dropped 3 bases and J dropped 2; count of bases not matched to a gene: 5. Looked up from germline, CDR1 is LNHDA and CDR2 is SQIVND (reference sequence). This CDR3 is 17 amino acids long. CDR3 loop: CASSILDRGAGANVLTF. Written as DNA, the CDR3 is TGTGCCAGTAGTATCTTGGACAGGGGCGCTGGGGCCAACGTCCTGACTTTC.

In this sample, this clone turned up once. The chain links TRBV5-4 to TRBJ1-2, with D uncertain. The V end was cut by 2 bases, the J end by 5 bases, with 10 bases between. CDR1 SGHNT and CDR2 YYREEE come from the germline V gene (reference sequence). The CDR3 extends over 13 amino acids. This CDR3 reads CASSLSATYGYTF. The CDR3 DNA is TGTGCCAGCAGCTTATCAGCCACTTATGGCTACACCTTC.

The sample holds a few counts of this clone. V and J are TRBV30 and TRBJ2-1, with 9 nucleotides matching TRBD1. Looked up from germline, CDR1 is GTSNPN and CDR2 is SVGIG (reference sequence). J was trimmed by 8 bases and V by 7 bases; bases with no gene match: 3. This CDR3 has 11 residues. DNA for the CDR3: TGTGCCTTAACAGGGGGCGATGAGCAGTTCTTC. Translating it yields CALTGGDEQFF.